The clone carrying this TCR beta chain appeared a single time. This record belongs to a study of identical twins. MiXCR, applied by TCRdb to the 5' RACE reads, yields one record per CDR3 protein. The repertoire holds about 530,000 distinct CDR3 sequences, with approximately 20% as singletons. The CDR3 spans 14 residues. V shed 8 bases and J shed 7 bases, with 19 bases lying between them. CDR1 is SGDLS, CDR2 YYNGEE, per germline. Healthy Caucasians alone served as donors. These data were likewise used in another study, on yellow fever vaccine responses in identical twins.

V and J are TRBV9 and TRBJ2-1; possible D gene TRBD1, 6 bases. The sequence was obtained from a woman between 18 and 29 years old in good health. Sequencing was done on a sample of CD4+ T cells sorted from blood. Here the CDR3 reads CASGSAIGQNEQFF. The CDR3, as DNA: TGTGCCAGTGGTTCCGCCATTGGACAGAATGAGCAGTTCTTC.